The sample holds a few counts of the clone carrying this T cell receptor (beta chain). Antigen specificity is unknown. After removal of 8 bases from V and 8 bases from J, the junction contained 11 bases not matched to a gene. The length of the CDR3 is 13 residues. In germline, CDR1 is MNHEY, CDR2 SMNVEV (reference sequence). Amplification of ligated cDNA took four PCR rounds with SP2 and nested alpha and beta constant primers. One entry per CDR3 protein, called by TCRdb with MiXCR from the UMI-ligation and nested PCR reads. The table includes approximately 21,000 distinct CDR3 sequences, about 6% detected once. Noted treatment: skin biopsy from PPD injection site in Mantoux-positive individual. TCR cDNA received a 3' ligated oligonucleotide that carried a UMI. Tuberculin skin test biopsies were taken where PPD was injected in Mantoux-positive people. Input was roughly 1 to 1,100 ng of DNase-treated total RNA without cell sorting.

The data originate from a study of naive and memory T cell subsets. General study results and limits: More TCRs at tuberculin sites were read as hypersensitivity T cell infiltration. Both skin biopsy types reportedly yielded TCRs, tuberculin sites far more.

The chain employs TRBV27 and TRBJ1-2, with 7 bases identical to TRBD1. Sequencing used skin, obtained from a tuberculin skin test site. The receptor was derived from an adult in good health. The CDR3 nucleotides read TGTGCCAGCGGAGAACAGGGGTTGACGGGCTACACCTTC. Protein: CASGEQGLTGYTF.